This T cell receptor (beta chain) was found in a study of metastatic and nonmetastatic thyroid tumors. Before thyroid surgery, none of the patients had received any treatment. TCRdb recomputed clones from the PCR reads via MiXCR. The data contain some 60,000 clones, roughly 29% of them singletons. This clone has only a few counts. The CDR3 length is 13 residues. The germline CDR1 and CDR2 sequences are MDHEN and SYDVKM. Trimming took 5 bases from V and 8 from J, leaving 15 bases between them. Sequences were obtained from blood. The sequence was collected from a female donor with papillary thyroid cancer or a benign thyroid nodule (not recorded which). Some clones in this sample may be carry-over from other donors' samples. V usage is TRBV28 and J usage is TRBJ1-2; possible D gene TRBD1, 6 bases. The CDR3 DNA is TGTGCCAGCAGTCAAAGACAGGTTGGGGGCTACACCTTC. Its protein product is CASSQRQVGGYTF.